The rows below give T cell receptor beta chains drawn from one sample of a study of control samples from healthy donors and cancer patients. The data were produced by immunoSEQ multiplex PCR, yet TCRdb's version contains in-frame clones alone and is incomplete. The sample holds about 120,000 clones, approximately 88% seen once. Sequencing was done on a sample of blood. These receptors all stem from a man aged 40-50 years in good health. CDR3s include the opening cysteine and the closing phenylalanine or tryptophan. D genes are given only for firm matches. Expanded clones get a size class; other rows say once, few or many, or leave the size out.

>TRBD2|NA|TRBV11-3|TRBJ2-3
CASGLAGLTDTQYF
TGTGCCAGCGGACTAGCGGGGCTTACAGATACGCAGTATTTT
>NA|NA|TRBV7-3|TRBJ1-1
CASSLIGGAEAFF
TGTGCCAGCAGCTTAATAGGGGGGGCTGAAGCTTTCTTT
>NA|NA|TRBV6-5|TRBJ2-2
CASSYEEGNTGELFF
TGTGCCAGCAGTTACGAGGAGGGGAACACCGGGGAGCTGTTTTTT
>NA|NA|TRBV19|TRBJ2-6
CASSMGRTAGANVLTF
TGTGCCAGTAGTATGGGACGGACAGCGGGGGCCAACGTCCTGACTTTC
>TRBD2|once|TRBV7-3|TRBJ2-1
CASSSRLAGDNEQFF
TGTGCCAGCAGTTCCAGACTAGCGGGGGACAATGAGCAGTTCTTC
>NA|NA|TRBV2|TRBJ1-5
CASSEVLQRNQPQHF
TGTGCCAGCAGTGAAGTACTACAGCGCAATCAGCCCCAGCATTTT
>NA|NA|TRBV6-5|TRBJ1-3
CASSYPAGSRNTIYF
TGTGCCAGCAGTTATCCAGCTGGCTCTCGAAACACCATATATTTT
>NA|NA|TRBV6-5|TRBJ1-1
CASSPTGKRNTEAFF
TGTGCCAGCAGCCCCACAGGAAAACGGAACACTGAAGCTTTCTTT
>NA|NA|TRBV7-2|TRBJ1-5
CASSFELTVNQPQHF
TGTGCCAGCAGCTTCGAATTGACAGTCAATCAGCCCCAGCATTTT
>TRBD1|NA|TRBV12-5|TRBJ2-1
CASVPGQAYNEQFF
TGTGCTAGTGTCCCGGGACAGGCCTACAATGAGCAGTTCTTC
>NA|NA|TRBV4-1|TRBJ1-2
CASSHDRYGYTF
TGCGCCAGCAGCCACGACCGCTATGGCTACACCTTC
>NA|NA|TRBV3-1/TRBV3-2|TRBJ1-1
CASSQQGWGTEAFF
TGTGCCAGCAGCCAACAGGGTTGGGGCACTGAAGCTTTCTTT
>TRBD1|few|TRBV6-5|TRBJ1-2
CASSGQGADYGYTF
TGTGCCAGCAGCGGACAGGGGGCTGACTATGGCTACACCTTC
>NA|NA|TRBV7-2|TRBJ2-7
CASSFPGGLQYF
TGTGCCAGCAGCTTCCCCGGGGGGCTGCAGTACTTC
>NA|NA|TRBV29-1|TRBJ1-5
CSVEDGSNQPQHF
TGCAGCGTTGAAGACGGGAGCAATCAGCCCCAGCATTTT
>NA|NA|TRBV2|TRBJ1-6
CASTPTPRSPLHF
TGTGCCAGCACCCCAACCCCCAGGTCACCCCTCCACTTT
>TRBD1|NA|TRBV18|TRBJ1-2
CASSPPTGGYGYTF
TGTGCCAGCTCACCCCCGACAGGGGGGTATGGCTACACCTTC
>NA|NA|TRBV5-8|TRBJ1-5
CASSRGTRGGQPQHF
TGTGCCAGCAGCCGCGGGACCCGGGGCGGTCAGCCCCAGCATTTT
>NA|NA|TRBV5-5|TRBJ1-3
CASSLALGRDFYNTIYF
TGTGCCAGCAGCTTGGCCCTGGGCAGGGATTTTTATAACACCATATATTTT
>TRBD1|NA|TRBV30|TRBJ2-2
CAWTANRGHGELFF
TGTGCCTGGACTGCCAACAGGGGGCACGGGGAGCTGTTTTTT
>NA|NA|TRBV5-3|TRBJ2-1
CARPYNEQFF
TGTGCCAGGCCCTACAATGAGCAGTTCTTC
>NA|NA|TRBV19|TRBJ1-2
CASHRQANYGYTF
TGTGCCAGTCACAGACAGGCGAACTATGGCTACACCTTC
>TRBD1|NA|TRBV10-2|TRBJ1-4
CASRGQGSGEKLFF
TGCGCCAGCAGGGGACAGGGGTCGGGTGAAAAACTGTTTTTT
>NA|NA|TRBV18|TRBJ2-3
CASSPVSSDTQYF
TGTGCCAGCTCACCGGTGTCCTCAGATACGCAGTATTTT
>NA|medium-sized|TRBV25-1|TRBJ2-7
CASRRGAGYEQYF
TGTGCCAGCCGTCGAGGGGCTGGCTACGAGCAGTACTTC
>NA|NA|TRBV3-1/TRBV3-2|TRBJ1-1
CASSLRNTEAFF
TGTGCCAGCAGCCTCCGGAACACTGAAGCTTTCTTT
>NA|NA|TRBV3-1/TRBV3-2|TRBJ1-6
CASSQASGSPLHF
TGTGCCAGCAGCCAAGCCTCTGGTTCACCCCTCCACTTT
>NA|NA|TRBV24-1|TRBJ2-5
CATSEGGRGRGETQYF
TGTGCCACCAGTGAGGGGGGACGAGGGCGGGGAGAGACCCAGTACTTC
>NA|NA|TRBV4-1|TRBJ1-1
CASSQSRGAGTEAFF
TGCGCCAGCAGCCAATCCCGCGGGGCGGGCACTGAAGCTTTCTTT
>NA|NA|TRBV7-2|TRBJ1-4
CASSLLGSNEKLFF
TGTGCCAGCAGCTTACTGGGCAGCAATGAAAAACTGTTTTTT
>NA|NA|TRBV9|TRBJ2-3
CASSYAQALISGTDTQYF
TGTGCCAGCAGCTATGCACAGGCCCTTATCTCCGGCACAGATACGCAGTATTTT
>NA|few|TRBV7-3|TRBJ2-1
CASSLVSTDEQFF
TGTGCCAGCAGCTTAGTTTCGACTGATGAGCAGTTCTTC
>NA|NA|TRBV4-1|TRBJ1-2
CASSQDGTSNYGYTF
TGCGCCAGCAGCCAAGACGGGACCTCTAACTATGGCTACACCTTC
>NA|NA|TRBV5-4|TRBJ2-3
CASSLVAYTDTQYF
TGTGCCAGCAGCTTGGTTGCCTACACAGATACGCAGTATTTT
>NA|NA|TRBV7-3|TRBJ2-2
CASSLRVGGANTGELFF
TGTGCCAGCAGCTTACGGGTGGGCGGGGCGAACACCGGGGAGCTGTTTTTT
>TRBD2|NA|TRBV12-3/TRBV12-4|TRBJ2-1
CASSWGGEREQFF
TGTGCCAGCAGTTGGGGGGGGGAACGGGAGCAGTTCTTC
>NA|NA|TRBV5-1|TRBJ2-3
CASRWGPSTDTQYF
TGCGCCAGCAGGTGGGGTCCTAGCACAGATACGCAGTATTTT
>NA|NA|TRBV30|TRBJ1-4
CAWNPQGVSEKLFF
TGTGCCTGGAACCCACAGGGTGTGAGTGAAAAACTGTTTTTT